This T cell receptor beta chain comes out of a study of T-cell reconstitution after alpha-beta-depleted transplantation in children. Unique molecular identifiers were incorporated into the prepared TCRbeta library. TCRdb ran MiXCR on the PCR reads and lists one entry per CDR3 protein. The repertoire has about 830,000 distinct CDR3 sequences, approximately 15% of them found once; the top ten carry around 5.3%. The V and J ends lost 11 bases and 4 bases respectively, with 11 bases between them. Germline V gene data show CDR1 as SEHNR and CDR2 as FQNEAQ (reference sequence). The CDR3 runs 12 residues. Comments on this clonotype: Its antigen remains unknown.

Study results and caveats: About two months after transplant, alpha-beta T cells reportedly came from several hundred expanded graft clones. Diversity of TCRbeta at day 60 was high in some patients, arising from surviving recipient T cells and thymic progenitors. At one year after transplant, newly produced T cells mostly accounted for T-cell counts and diversity.

The chain recombines TRBV7-9 with TRBJ1-4; D is uncertain. The sequencing used PBMCs, mostly from graft donor cells, collected 360 days after TCRalphabeta/CD19-depleted stem cell transplant. This sequence originates from a male patient aged 10 to 17 who had a stem cell transplant for acute lymphoblastic leukemia, so the T cells may come from the graft donor. The CDR3 loop reads CADDGRNEKLFF. The CDR3 coding sequence is TGTGCCGACGACGGCCGTAATGAAAAACTGTTTTTT. The whole variable domain, filled in from reference TRBV7-9 and TRBJ1-4, reads DTGVSQNPRHKITKRGQNVTFRCDPISEHNRLYWYRQTLGQGPEFLTYFQNEAQLEKSRLLSDRFSAERPKGSFSTLEIQRTEQGDSAMYLCADDGRNEKLFFGSGTQLSVL.